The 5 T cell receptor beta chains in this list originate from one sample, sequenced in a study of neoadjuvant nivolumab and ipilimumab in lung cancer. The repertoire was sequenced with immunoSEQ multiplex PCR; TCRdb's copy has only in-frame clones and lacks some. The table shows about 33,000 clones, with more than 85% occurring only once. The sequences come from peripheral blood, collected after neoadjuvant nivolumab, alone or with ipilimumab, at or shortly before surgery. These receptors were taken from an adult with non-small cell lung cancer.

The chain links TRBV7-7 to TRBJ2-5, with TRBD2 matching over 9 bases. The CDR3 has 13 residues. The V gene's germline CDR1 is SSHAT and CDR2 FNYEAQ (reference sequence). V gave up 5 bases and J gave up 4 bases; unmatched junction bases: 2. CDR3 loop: CASSVLAGETQYF. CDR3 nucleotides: TGTGCCAGCAGCGTACTAGCGGGAGAGACCCAGTACTTC.

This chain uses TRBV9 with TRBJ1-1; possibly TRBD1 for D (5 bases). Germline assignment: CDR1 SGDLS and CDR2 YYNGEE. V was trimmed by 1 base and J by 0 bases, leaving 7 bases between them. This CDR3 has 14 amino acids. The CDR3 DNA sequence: TGTGCCAGCAGCGTAAGACAGTTGAACACTGAAGCTTTCTTT. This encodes CASSVRQLNTEAFF. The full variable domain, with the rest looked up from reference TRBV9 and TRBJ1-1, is DSGVTQTPKHLITATGQRVTLRCSPRSGDLSVYWYQQSLDQGLQFLIQYYNGEERAKGNILERFSAQQFPDLHSELNLSSLELGDSALYFCASSVRQLNTEAFFGQGTRLTVV.

The CDR3, as DNA: TGTGCCAGCAGCGGGACAGGGGGTCACACCGGGGAGCTGTTTTTT. It encodes CASSGTGGHTGELFF. This chain joins TRBV7-3 and TRBJ2-2; 11 bases agree with TRBD1. Losses at the gene ends were 5 bases for V and 3 bases for J; bases not matched to a gene: 2. The CDR3 is 15 amino acids. Germline values: CDR1 SGHTA, CDR2 FQGTGA.

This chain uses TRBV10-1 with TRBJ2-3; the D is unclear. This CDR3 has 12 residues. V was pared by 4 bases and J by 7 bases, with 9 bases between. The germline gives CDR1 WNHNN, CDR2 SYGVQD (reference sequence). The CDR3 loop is CASSVGPNTQYF. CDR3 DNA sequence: TGCGCCAGCAGTGTCGGCCCAAATACGCAGTATTTT.

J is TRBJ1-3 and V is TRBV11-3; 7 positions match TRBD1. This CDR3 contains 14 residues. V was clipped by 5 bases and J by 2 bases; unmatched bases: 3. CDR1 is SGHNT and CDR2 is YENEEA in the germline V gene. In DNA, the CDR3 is TGTGCCAGCAGCGTCGGGACAGCTGGAAACACCATATATTTT. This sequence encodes CASSVGTAGNTIYF. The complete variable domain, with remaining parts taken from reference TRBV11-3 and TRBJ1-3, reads EAGVVQSPRYKIIEKKQPVAFWCNPISGHNTLYWYLQNLGQGPELLIRYENEEAVDDSQLPKDRFSAERLKGVDSTLKIQPAELGDSAVYLCASSVGTAGNTIYFGEGSWLTVV.